This TCR beta chain was sequenced during a study of blood T cell repertoires in COVID-19. Overall study: Whether acute or convalescent, the COVID-19 samples came from the United States, Italy and Spain. Sources were T cells, B-cell-depleted T cells, or PBMCs; the material itself was cDNA or gDNA.

Original analysis: The assay estimated nucleated cells by amplifying reference gene primers. Produced via immunoSEQ multiplex PCR; TCRdb's table is partial and in-frame only. Clone size and V and J calls were adopted from that table, with D and trimming inferred from the DNA. The sample carries approximately 45,000 clones, approximately 70% recorded once. The receptor was isolated from an elderly man with acute or convalescent COVID-19. Specimen: peripheral blood.

CDR3 sequence (DNA): TGCGCCAGCAGCCAAGATCTAGCGCTAAACACCGGGGAGCTGTTTTTT. Its protein product is CASSQDLALNTGELFF. The genes are TRBV4-3 and TRBJ2-2; the D gene is possibly TRBD2 (6 bases). The CDR3 covers 16 residues. Looked up from germline, CDR1 is LGHNA and CDR2 is YSLEER. The V and J ends lost 0 bases and 2 bases respectively, with 10 bases between them.